This TCR beta chain was documented in a study of T cells in Graves' hyperthyroidism and ophthalmopathy (dated by TCRdb to the late 2010s). With respect to the entire study: Peripheral blood samples were taken at initial diagnosis, before any treatment was given. A discovery cohort of about a hundred patients, approximately 45 with Graves' ophthalmopathy and 55 to 65 with stable Graves' hyperthyroidism, was used to find distinguishing TCR V-J signatures. An independent validation cohort of around 20 hyperthyroidism patients and over 15 patients who later progressed to ophthalmopathy tested prospective prediction of ophthalmopathy. For training and testing, the roughly 97 patients in the discovery cohort were randomly divided in a 7:3 ratio. In addition, the study compared T-cell repertoires in thyroid tissue and in blood from about six Graves' hyperthyroidism patients. Following sampling, methimazole starting at 30 mg daily was given to hyperthyroidism patients, and high-dose intravenous methylprednisolone was given to ophthalmopathy patients. The paper reports TCR Vbeta CDR3 sequencing of over 120 peripheral blood samples: 43 ophthalmopathy, 70 to 85 hyperthyroidism and around 17 progressor patients.

The TCR beta CDR3 regions were amplified from RNA transcripts. A first-round RT-PCR of the TCR CDR3 used the HTBI primer set with the Qiagen OneStep RT-PCR kit. Libraries were constructed in a second round of multiplex PCR, after which size selection and purification were carried out. Sequencing of the libraries was done on an Illumina HiSeq2000 using paired-end 100 bp reads. The source study handled its data this way. SOAPnuke was used to process the raw data, with reads discarded if the reads contained adapters or uncalled bases, had a mean Phred below 15, or lacked an exact constant-primer or identifier match. High-quality paired reads were merged with COPE v1.2.5, and unique nucleotide sequences were defined as clonotypes. Clonotypes were aligned to IMGT TRBV, TRBD and TRBJ reference segments using MiTCR v1.1. Analysis was restricted to V-J combinations with a frequency above 0.0001, which covered 99.2% of repertoires. A TCS score was defined as the ratio between F50 (clonal expansion) and ExV (chaos), using BLOSUM62-based TCRdist between CDR3 peptides within each V-J. Welch's t-statistics and random forest reduced 500 to 650 V-J features to 13, which were used in a naive Bayes classifier (R e1071). TCRdb itself trimmed the public reads at Q25 with fastp, ran MiXCR and retained productive beta chains. Every distinct CDR3 protein forms one entry, paired with its most common genes and DNA. The V and J calls here are based on TCRdb, not the publication. This sample holds some 510,000 distinct CDR3 sequences; under 25% were observed only once. The ten largest clonotypes hold about a quarter of the sample.

Stable Graves' hyperthyroidism was defined as no progression to ophthalmopathy during 18 months of follow-up. Hyperthyroidism patients were newly diagnosed, with disease duration under 2 months, and aged 18 to 65 years. The study excluded patients with uncontrolled infections, other autoimmune diseases, pregnancy or lactation. Diagnoses relied on clinical symptoms, serum thyroxine and TRAb, thyroid ultrasound and orbital computed tomography. PBMCs were isolated from 10 ml of fresh peripheral blood by Ficoll-Paque density gradient centrifugation. Total RNA was extracted using Trizol reagent, and RNA quality was assessed on an Agilent 2100 Bioanalyzer. This clonotype was counted at least ten times. The clone's antigen remains unknown. The record has no base qualities; no much larger clone is one base away. The full study reports these points: A model built on a 13 V-J signature distinguished ophthalmopathy from stable hyperthyroidism, reaching about 88% sensitivity and about 81% specificity in cross-validation and 80%/75% in testing. No statistical method was used to set the sample size in advance, and investigators knew the group allocation. Blood samples also contained most of the expanded thyroid clonotypes (frequency above 0.001), which suggests that blood repertoires may reflect thyroid immune responses. In validation, the model predicted progression to ophthalmopathy a median of 6.5 months before onset, with approximately 70% sensitivity and about 75% specificity.

The germline V gene sets CDR1 to SGHAT and CDR2 to FQNNGV. Ends trimmed: V by 1 base, J by 5 bases; bases unmatched to a gene: 7. Taken from cysteine to phenylalanine, the CDR3 has 15 residues. Just CDR3 DNA is preserved here, 45 bases in frame from base 1. The chain links TRBV11-2 with TRBJ2-5; 7 nucleotides in the junction match TRBD1. The source of this sequence is a man between 18 and 29 years old with Graves' hyperthyroidism. Source material: blood. The CDR3 region reads CASSLALPGGETQYF. In nucleotide form, the sequence is TGTGCCAGCAGCTTAGCTCTGCCAGGGGGTGAGACCCAGTACTTC.